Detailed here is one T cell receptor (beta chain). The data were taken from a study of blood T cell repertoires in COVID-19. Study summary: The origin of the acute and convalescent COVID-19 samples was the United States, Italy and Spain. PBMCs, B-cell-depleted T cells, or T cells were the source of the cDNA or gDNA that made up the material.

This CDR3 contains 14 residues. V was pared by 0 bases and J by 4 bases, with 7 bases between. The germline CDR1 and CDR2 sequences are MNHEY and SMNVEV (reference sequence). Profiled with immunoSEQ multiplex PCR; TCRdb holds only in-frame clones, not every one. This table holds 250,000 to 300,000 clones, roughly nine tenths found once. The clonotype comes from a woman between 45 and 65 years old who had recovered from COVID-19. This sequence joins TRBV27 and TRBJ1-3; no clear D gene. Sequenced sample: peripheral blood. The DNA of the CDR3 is TGTGCCAGCAGTTTATCCCACAAAGGAAACACCATATATTTT. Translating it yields CASSLSHKGNTIYF.